What follows are 31 T cell receptor beta chains derived from one specimen sequenced in a study of T-cell memory formation after mild COVID-19. TCRdb reprocessed the 5' RACE reads with MiXCR, giving one entry per CDR3 protein. The repertoire has about 140,000 distinct CDR3 sequences, around 14% of them found once; the top ten carry 28%. Sequenced material: PBMCs or a T cell subset sorted from them (not recorded which). The source of these receptors is an adult woman who had mild COVID-19 (a few samples of this study predate the infection). Cell type and time point are not known.

A few counts support this clonotype. This chain links TRBV7-2 with TRBJ2-1; 8 bases line up with TRBD2. Germline V CDR1 and CDR2: SGHTA, FQGNSA. The CDR3 totals 16 residues. J lost 9 bases, V lost 1 base, and 11 bases had no gene match. Written as DNA, the CDR3 is TGTGCCAGCAGCTTAGAGGTGCGGGGGGCCGGTTTTGAGCAGTTCTTC. Its protein is CASSLEVRGAGFEQFF. The full variable domain, with the rest looked up from reference TRBV7-2 and TRBJ2-1, is GAGVSQSPSNKVTEKGKDVELRCDPISGHTALYWYRQSLGQGLEFLIYFQGNSAPDKSGLPSDRFSAERTGGSVSTLTIQRTQQEDSAVYLCASSLEVRGAGFEQFFGPGTRLTVL.

This clonotype was observed a few times. This sequence joins TRBV5-1 and TRBJ1-1; TRBD1 might be the D (5 bases). Germline V gives CDR1 SGHRS, CDR2 YFSETQ. V lost 0 bases and J 0 bases, leaving 9 bases between the germline ends. This CDR3 region has 15 residues. CDR3 sequence (DNA): TGCGCCAGCAGCTTGGGGGACGGATTGAACACTGAAGCTTTCTTT. It translates to CASSLGDGLNTEAFF.

V gene TRBV4-3 combines with J gene TRBJ1-6; D may be TRBD1 (5 bases). The CDR3 length is 16 residues. The germline V gene has CDR1 LGHNA and CDR2 YSLEER. The V end lost 4 bases, the J end lost 3 bases, and 13 bases lay between the germline ends. The CDR3 region is CASSPDETDYNSPLHF. The CDR3 DNA reads TGCGCCAGCAGCCCTGATGAGACAGACTATAATTCACCCCTCCACTTT.

This clonotype was observed a few times. The chain has TRBV15 and TRBJ2-2; no firm D call. The CDR3 has 14 residues. V shed 5 bases and J shed 5 bases, with 12 bases lying between them. In germline, CDR1 is LNHNV, CDR2 YYDKDF (reference sequence). The CDR3 DNA follows: TGTGCCACCAGCGGACGAGGTTTGACCGGGGAGCTGTTTTTT. It encodes CATSGRGLTGELFF. The whole variable domain, remainder taken from reference TRBV15 and TRBJ2-2, is DAMVIQNPRYQVTQFGKPVTLSCSQTLNHNVMYWYQQKSSQAPKLLFHYYDKDFNNEADTPDNFQSRRPNTSFCFLDIRSPGLGDTAMYLCATSGRGLTGELFFGEGSRLTVL.

This clonotype was seen ten or more times. One end of the junction varies from germline; a read error may be responsible. The chain joins TRBV29-1 to TRBJ2-4; possibly TRBD1 or TRBD2 for D (5 bases each). The germline V gene has CDR1 SQVTM and CDR2 ANQGSEA. This CDR3 has 12 amino acids. CDR3 amino acids: CSVEWWDRSLDF. Written as DNA, the CDR3 is TGCAGCGTTGAATGGTGGGACCGCTCACTAGACTTC. Full variable domain (outside the CDR3, taken from reference TRBV29-1 and TRBJ2-4): SAVISQKPSRDICQRGTSLTIQCQVDSQVTMMFWYRQQPGQSLTLIATANQGSEATYESGFVIDKFPISRPNLTFSTLTVSNMSPEDSSIYLCSVEWWDRSLDFGAGTRLSVL.

This clonotype was detected a few times. The chain employs TRBV10-2 and TRBJ2-3; the D is unclear. The CDR3 is 12 residues long. Trimming left V 3 bases short and J 4 bases short, with 5 bases between. Germline V lookup: CDR1 WSHSY, CDR2 SAAADI. In DNA form, the CDR3 reads TGCGCCAGCAGTGATACACCAGATACGCAGTATTTT. Translated, it gives CASSDTPDTQYF.

The chain combines TRBV30 with TRBJ2-5; the D is unclear. This CDR3 comprises 14 residues. Trimming left V 3 bases short and J 2 bases short, with 13 bases between. Germline CDR1 reads GTSNPN; CDR2 reads SVGIG (reference sequence). The CDR3 region is CAWSPVHRQETQYF. CDR3 DNA sequence: TGTGCCTGGAGCCCGGTCCACAGACAAGAGACCCAGTACTTC.

V usage is TRBV6-6 and J usage is TRBJ2-1; 10 positions match TRBD1. Germline values: CDR1 MNHNY, CDR2 SVGAGI (reference sequence). V shed 4 bases, J shed 6 bases, and the junction held 6 bases outside the gene matches. CDR3 length equals 15 residues. CDR3 amino acids: CASSSGTGAPNEQFF. The CDR3 DNA is TGTGCCAGCAGTTCCGGGACAGGGGCCCCCAATGAGCAGTTCTTC.

This clonotype was picked up a small number of times. The CDR3 DNA sequence: TGCAGCTACGAGCGGGAGCTTGATAATGAGCAGTTCTTC. This gives the protein CSYERELDNEQFF. The V gene is TRBV29-1, the J gene TRBJ2-1, with 8 bases lining up with TRBD2. Germline V gives CDR1 SQVTM, CDR2 ANQGSEA. Germline trimming cut 8 bases from V and 7 bases from J; bases unmatched to any gene: 10. The CDR3 spans 13 residues.

This clonotype was observed many times. This sequence joins TRBV4-1 and TRBJ2-1; 12 nucleotides match TRBD2. Germline CDR1 and CDR2: MGHRA and YSYEKL. CDR3 size: 15 residues. The V gene end was trimmed by 5 bases and the J gene end by 4 bases; junction bases not matched to a gene: 3. DNA of the CDR3: TGCGCCAGCAGCGGACTAGCGGGGAAATACAATGAGCAGTTCTTC. This gives the protein CASSGLAGKYNEQFF.

CDR3 nucleotides: TGCAGTGCTACCGGGACAGCGGAGCCCCAGCATTTT. Amino acid sequence: CSATGTAEPQHF. This chain connects TRBV20-1 to TRBJ1-5; 7 positions match TRBD1. The CDR3 length is 12 residues. With 4 bases clipped from V and 8 bases from J, the junction kept 5 bases outside the gene matches. Per germline, CDR1 DFQATT and CDR2 SNEGSKA (reference sequence).

This clonotype was picked up a small number of times. The rearrangement uses TRBV5-1 and TRBJ2-3; the D gene is possibly TRBD2 (6 bases). This CDR3 region has 15 residues. Germline CDR1 and CDR2: SGHRS and YFSETQ. V lost 3 bases to trimming and J lost 2 bases, with 13 bases between them. CDR3 in DNA: TGCGCCAGCAGCTACGATAGCGGAAACACAGATACGCAGTATTTT. It specifies CASSYDSGNTDTQYF.

The chain links TRBV24-1 to TRBJ2-1; D unresolved. From germline, CDR1 is KGHDR and CDR2 SFDVKD. This CDR3 is 13 amino acids long. V was trimmed by 3 bases and J by 3 bases, leaving 5 bases between them. The CDR3 nucleotides read TGTGCCACCAGTGATGACGGCTACAATGAGCAGTTCTTC. As protein: CATSDDGYNEQFF.

This chain uses TRBV4-2 with TRBJ2-3; 14 positions agree with TRBD2. Germline lookup yields CDR1 LGHNA and CDR2 YNFKEQ. The J segment lost 0 bases and the V segment lost 1 base, leaving 9 bases of the junction unmatched. The CDR3 is 20 residues long. The CDR3 sequence is CASSQVPGLAGGTSTDTQYF. The CDR3 coding sequence is TGTGCCAGCAGCCAAGTCCCAGGACTAGCGGGAGGAACTAGCACAGATACGCAGTATTTT.

The CDR3 nucleotides are TGTGCCAGCAGCCGTCACGGGACAGCTCAGACTTTGTACGAGCAGTACTTC. It codes for CASSRHGTAQTLYEQYF. The chain couples TRBV3-1 to TRBJ2-7; 7 bases align to TRBD1. V was pared by 4 bases and J by 4 bases, with 16 bases of the junction left unmatched. The CDR3 runs 17 residues. CDR1 LGHDT and CDR2 YNNKEL come from the germline V gene (reference sequence).

V is TRBV5-6 and J is TRBJ2-1, with D unresolved. V lost 4 bases, J lost 5 bases, and 7 bases lay in between. This CDR3 spans 12 amino acids. Germline loops: CDR1 SGHDT, CDR2 YYEEEE. The CDR3 is CASSQGNNEQFF. CDR3 nucleotides: TGTGCCAGCAGCCAAGGCAACAATGAGCAGTTCTTC.

This clonotype was observed at least ten times. The V and J genes are TRBV7-6 and TRBJ2-2; 13 bases fit TRBD2. The CDR3 runs to 17 residues. V was clipped by 1 base and J by 5 bases; unmatched bases: 4. Looked up from germline, CDR1 is SGHVS and CDR2 is FNYEAQ. This chain's CDR3 is CASSLGLAGGRTGELFF. The CDR3 bases are TGTGCCAGCAGCTTAGGACTAGCGGGAGGCAGAACCGGGGAGCTGTTTTTT.

The J gene is TRBJ2-7, the V gene TRBV10-3, with 9 bases aligning to TRBD2. The CDR3 contains 14 residues. Germline CDR1 is ENHRY and CDR2 is SYGVKD. V dropped 10 bases and J dropped 0; count of bases not matched to a gene: 7. CDR3 residues: CATLAGADSYEQYF. CDR3 nucleotides: TGTGCCACTTTAGCGGGGGCCGACTCCTACGAGCAGTACTTC.

The CDR3 DNA reads as TGTGCCAGCAGCCCCCTGACGTTACCCTCCTACGAGCAGTACTTC. It codes for CASSPLTLPSYEQYF. The gene calls are TRBV7-6 and TRBJ2-7; D unclear. Germline values: CDR1 SGHVS, CDR2 FNYEAQ. V lost 5 bases and J lost 0, with 14 bases in between. The CDR3 runs to 15 residues.

V is TRBV5-1 and J is TRBJ2-7, with D unresolved. Germline CDR1 is SGHRS and CDR2 is YFSETQ. The germline V and J ends were trimmed by 4 bases and 5 bases, with 13 bases remaining between them. This CDR3 comprises 13 residues. The CDR3 spells CASSPFDVNEQYF. CDR3 sequence (DNA): TGCGCCAGCAGCCCTTTTGATGTGAACGAGCAGTACTTC.

The V and J genes are TRBV7-9 and TRBJ2-2; weak D call: TRBD2 (6 bases). CDR3 length: 15 amino acids. In germline, CDR1 is SEHNR, CDR2 FQNEAQ (reference sequence). The ends were cut back, 6 bases at V and 4 bases at J, with 15 bases in the middle. Here the CDR3 DNA reads TGTGCCAGCAGGGATGATAGCGGAACCACCGGGGAGCTGTTTTTT. This encodes CASRDDSGTTGELFF.

This clonotype turned up a few times. The rearrangement uses TRBV5-1 and TRBJ2-1, with D perhaps TRBD1 or TRBD2 (6 bases each). Per the germline V gene, CDR1 is SGHRS and CDR2 is YFSETQ. V was clipped by 0 bases and J by 9 bases, with 16 bases between them. The CDR3 runs 15 residues. CDR3 nucleotides: TGCGCCAGCAGCTTGGTAGCGGATAAGGGGGTTGAGCAGTTCTTC. Residues: CASSLVADKGVEQFF.

This clonotype has a handful of counts. This chain uses TRBV6-5 with TRBJ1-2; D not resolved. Germline lookup yields CDR1 MNHEY and CDR2 SVGAGI. Between the trimmed V and J ends, which lost 1 base and 8 bases, there was a span of 11 bases. This CDR3 comprises 13 residues. CDR3 amino acids: CASSYYPPWGYTF. CDR3 sequence (DNA): TGTGCCAGCAGTTACTACCCCCCGTGGGGCTACACCTTC.

This clonotype has just a few counts. This chain joins TRBV12-3 or TRBV12-4 and TRBJ2-7, with TRBD1 matching 7 bases. With 3 bases clipped from V and 6 bases from J, the junction kept 8 bases outside the gene matches. The CDR3 is made up of 14 amino acids. The DNA for the CDR3 is TGTGCCAGCAGTTTGGGACAGTTCCGGCGCGAGCAGTACTTC. Amino acids: CASSLGQFRREQYF.

The chain joins TRBV2 to TRBJ1-3; the D is unclear. Germline V lookup: CDR1 SNHLY, CDR2 FYNNEI. V lost 1 base, J lost 0 bases, and 13 bases lay in between. The CDR3 has 17 amino acids. For the CDR3, the DNA is TGTGCCAGCAGTGAAGTGGGTTATCAAAGCTCTGGAAACACCATATATTTT. This gives the protein CASSEVGYQSSGNTIYF.

The CDR3 is CASGRTGRNTGELFF. The DNA for the CDR3 is TGTGCTAGTGGCAGGACAGGGCGCAACACCGGGGAGCTGTTTTTT. The V call is TRBV12-5, the J call TRBJ2-2; TRBD1 matches at 8 bases. V gave up 6 bases and J gave up 2 bases; unmatched junction bases: 5. The CDR3 is made up of 15 amino acids. Per the germline V gene, CDR1 is LGHNT and CDR2 is FRNRAP.

There are a few counts of this clonotype. The chain recombines TRBV29-1 with TRBJ2-7; maybe TRBD2 (6 bases). With 3 bases removed from V and 2 bases from J, the gap between germline ends came to 11 bases. The CDR3 loop spans 13 amino acids. Germline assignment: CDR1 SQVTM and CDR2 ANQGSEA. The CDR3 is CSVEVAGTYEQYF. CDR3 DNA: TGCAGCGTTGAGGTTGCGGGAACCTACGAGCAGTACTTC.

Only a few counts were recorded for this clonotype. The chain recombines TRBV7-9 with TRBJ2-7; D is undetermined. The V gene's germline CDR1 is SEHNR and CDR2 FQNEAQ (reference sequence). This CDR3 is built from 13 residues. V was pared by 6 bases and J by 2 bases, with 11 bases between. This chain's CDR3 is CASSPGETYEQYF. In DNA form, the CDR3 reads TGTGCCAGCAGTCCAGGCGAGACCTACGAGCAGTACTTC.

CDR3 DNA sequence: TGTGCCAGCAGCGTAGAGGGTTACGAGCAGTACTTC. Amino acid sequence: CASSVEGYEQYF. This chain joins TRBV9 and TRBJ2-7; D call uncertain. Germline CDR1 reads SGDLS; CDR2 reads YYNGEE. This CDR3 is 12 amino acids long. Trimming shortened V by 0 bases and J by 4 bases, and 5 bases separated the two germline ends.

The chain combines TRBV24-1 with TRBJ2-1, with TRBD1 matching over 8 bases. The CDR3 is 18 residues long. V was clipped by 2 bases and J by 2 bases; unmatched bases: 10. Per the germline V gene, CDR1 is KGHDR and CDR2 is SFDVKD. For the CDR3, the DNA is TGTGCCACCAGTGATTCCACGAATATACAGGGGGCCTACAATGAGCAGTTCTTC. Its translation is CATSDSTNIQGAYNEQFF.

This clonotype occurred a few times. The J gene is TRBJ2-3, the V gene TRBV7-6, with no clear D. The CDR3 sequence is 13 residues long. CDR1 SGHVS and CDR2 FNYEAQ come from the germline V gene. V was trimmed by 5 bases and J by 2 bases, leaving 8 bases between them. The CDR3 sequence is CASSEDVTDTQYF. The CDR3 bases are TGTGCCAGCAGCGAGGACGTCACAGATACGCAGTATTTT.